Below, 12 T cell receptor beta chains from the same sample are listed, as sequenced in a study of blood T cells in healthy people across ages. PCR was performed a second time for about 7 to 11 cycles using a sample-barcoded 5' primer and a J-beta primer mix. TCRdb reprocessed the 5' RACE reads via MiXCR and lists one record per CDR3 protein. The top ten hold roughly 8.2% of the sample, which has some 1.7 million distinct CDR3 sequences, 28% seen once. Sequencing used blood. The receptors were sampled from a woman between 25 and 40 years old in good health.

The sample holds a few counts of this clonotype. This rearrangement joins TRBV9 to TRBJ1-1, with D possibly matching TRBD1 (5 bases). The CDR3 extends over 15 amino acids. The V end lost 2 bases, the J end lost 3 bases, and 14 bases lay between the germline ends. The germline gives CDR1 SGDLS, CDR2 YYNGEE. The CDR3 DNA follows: TGTGCCAGCAGCGTGGGTTCAGGGATTGACACTGAAGCTTTCTTT. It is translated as CASSVGSGIDTEAFF.

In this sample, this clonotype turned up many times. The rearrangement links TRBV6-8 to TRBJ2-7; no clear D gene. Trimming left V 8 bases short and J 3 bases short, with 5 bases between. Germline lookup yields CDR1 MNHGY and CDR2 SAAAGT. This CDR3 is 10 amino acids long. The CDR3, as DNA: TGTGCCAGCTATGGCTACGAGCAGTACTTC. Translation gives CASYGYEQYF.

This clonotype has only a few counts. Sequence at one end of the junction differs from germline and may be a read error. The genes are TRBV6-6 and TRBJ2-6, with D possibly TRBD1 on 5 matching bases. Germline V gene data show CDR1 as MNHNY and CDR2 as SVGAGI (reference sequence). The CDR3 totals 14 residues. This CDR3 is CASSLGSGANVLAF. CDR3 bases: TGTGCCAGCAGTTTAGGGTCTGGGGCCAACGTCCTGGCTTTC.

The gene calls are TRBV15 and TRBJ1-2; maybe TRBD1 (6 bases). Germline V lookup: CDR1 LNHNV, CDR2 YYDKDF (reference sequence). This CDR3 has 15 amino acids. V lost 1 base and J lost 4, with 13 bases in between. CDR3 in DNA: TGTGCCACCAGCAGAGGGACAGCGAACATCTATGGCTACACCTTC. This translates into CATSRGTANIYGYTF. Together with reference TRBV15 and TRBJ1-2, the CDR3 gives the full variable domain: DAMVIQNPRYQVTQFGKPVTLSCSQTLNHNVMYWYQQKSSQAPKLLFHYYDKDFNNEADTPDNFQSRRPNTSFCFLDIRSPGLGDTAMYLCATSRGTANIYGYTFGSGTRLTVV.

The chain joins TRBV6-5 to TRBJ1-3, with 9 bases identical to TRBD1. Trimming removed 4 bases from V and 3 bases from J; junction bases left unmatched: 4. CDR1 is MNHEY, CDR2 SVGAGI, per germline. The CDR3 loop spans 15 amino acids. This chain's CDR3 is CASSSTGGNGNTIYF. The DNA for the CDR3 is TGTGCCAGCAGTTCGACAGGGGGAAATGGAAACACCATATATTTT.

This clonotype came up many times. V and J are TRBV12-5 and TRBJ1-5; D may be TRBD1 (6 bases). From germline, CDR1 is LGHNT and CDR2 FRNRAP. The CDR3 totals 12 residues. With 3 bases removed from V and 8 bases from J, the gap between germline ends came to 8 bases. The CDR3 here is CASGFGDKPQHF. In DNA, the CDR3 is TGTGCTAGTGGTTTTGGGGACAAGCCCCAGCATTTT.

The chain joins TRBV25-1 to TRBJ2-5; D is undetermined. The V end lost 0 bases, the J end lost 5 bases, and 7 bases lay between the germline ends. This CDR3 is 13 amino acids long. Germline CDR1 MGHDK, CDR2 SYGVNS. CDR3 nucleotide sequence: TGTGCCAGCAGTGAATATCGCAGGGAGACCCAGTACTTC. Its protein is CASSEYRRETQYF.

The chain's CDR3 is CASSLTKHYEQFF. The CDR3, as DNA: TGTGCCAGCAGTCTCACGAAACACTACGAGCAGTTCTTC. The rearrangement joins TRBV2 to TRBJ2-1; D remains unclear. This CDR3 contains 13 residues. Trimming removed 5 bases at V and 10 bases at J, with 15 bases between. Germline CDR1 is SNHLY and CDR2 is FYNNEI.

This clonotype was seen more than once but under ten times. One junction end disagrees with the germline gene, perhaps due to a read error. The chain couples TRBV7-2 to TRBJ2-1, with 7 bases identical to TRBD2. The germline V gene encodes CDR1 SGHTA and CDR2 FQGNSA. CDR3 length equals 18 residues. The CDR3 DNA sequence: TGTGCCTGCAGCTTATTCACCGTGGGAGCGGGGATAAACAATGAGCAGTTCTTC. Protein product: CACSLFTVGAGINNEQFF.

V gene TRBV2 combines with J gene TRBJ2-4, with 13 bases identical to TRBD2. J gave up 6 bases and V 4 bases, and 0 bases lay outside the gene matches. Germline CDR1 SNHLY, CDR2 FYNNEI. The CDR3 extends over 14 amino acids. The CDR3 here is CASSGTSGRNIQYF. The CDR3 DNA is TGTGCCAGCAGTGGGACTAGCGGGAGAAACATTCAGTACTTC. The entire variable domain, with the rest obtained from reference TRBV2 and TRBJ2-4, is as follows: EPEVTQTPSHQVTQMGQEVILRCVPISNHLYFYWYRQILGQKVEFLVSFYNNEISEKSEIFDDQFSVERPDGSNFTLKIRSTKLEDSAMYFCASSGTSGRNIQYFGAGTRLSVL.

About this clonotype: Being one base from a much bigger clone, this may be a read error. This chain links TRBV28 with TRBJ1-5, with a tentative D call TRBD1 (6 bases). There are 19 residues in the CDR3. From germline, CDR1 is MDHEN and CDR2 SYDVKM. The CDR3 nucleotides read TGTACCAGCAGTTTATCAGTCGGGCTAGGGACACTCCATGATCAGCCCCAGCATTTT. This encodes CTSSLSVGLGTLHDQPQHF.

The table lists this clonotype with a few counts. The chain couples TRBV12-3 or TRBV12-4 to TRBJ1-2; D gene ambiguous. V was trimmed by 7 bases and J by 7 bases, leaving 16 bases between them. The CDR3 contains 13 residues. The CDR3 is CASTHGGRGGYTF. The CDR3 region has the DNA TGTGCCAGCACTCACGGAGGTCGTGGTGGCTACACCTTC.